Listed below are T cell receptor beta chains from one sample, sequenced in a study of blood T cell repertoires in COVID-19. This table comes from immunoSEQ multiplex PCR, and its TCRdb copy is limited to in-frame clones, with some not included. The sample shows about 230,000 clones, 83% of them seen only once. Input material: peripheral blood. All receptors derive from a woman aged 70 to 79 with active or convalescent COVID-19. Both conserved end residues are part of each CDR3.

v_call,cdr3_aa
TRBV5-6,CASSLDRLAEAFF
TRBV5-1,CASSRDRGSSYEQYF
TRBV18,CASSPGQGSYEQYF
TRBV19,CASSIKGTGVYGYTF
TRBV7-9,CASSLAGPRGETQYF
TRBV29-1,CSGRGQNRDTEAFF
TRBV19,CASSILPGVNSPLHF
TRBV4-1,CASSQIGTVNEKLFF
TRBV21-1,CASSKEVVAGAHEQYF
TRBV7-2,CASSQDRGTANTEAFF
TRBV3-1/TRBV3-2,CASSRPQGRSGSPLHF
TRBV11-3,CASSPGVNTGELFF
TRBV6-6,CASRGLGQGTDTQYF
TRBV24-1,CATSDSGLAGVRNEQFF
TRBV4-2,CASSQEPSGTSTDTQYF
TRBV18,CASSPETHLTNEKLFF
TRBV29-1,CSARQGDGSYGYTF
TRBV5-6,CASSDRGLGTTGELFF
TRBV3-1/TRBV3-2,CASSQNQGTYEQYF
TRBV5-4,CASSLATRGQGTEAFF
TRBV28,CANSGAPQETQYF
TRBV9,CASSPGHSTDTQYF
TRBV11-2,CASSSGAASKTQYF
TRBV7-9,CASSLGGWEAFF
TRBV10-2,CASSDAQGIYNEQFF
TRBV7-2,CASSLGGARENEQFF
TRBV4-2,CASSHGTADEKLFF
TRBV5-1,CASSLAPGSGANVLTF
TRBV6-5,CASSYSLPRMNTEAFF
TRBV5-1,CASSLAGGSGADTQYF
TRBV6-5,CASSYGTLNTGELFF
TRBV6-1,CASSEGKGFRGPAETQYF
TRBV5-1,CASSLEPGTTYEQYF
TRBV5-4,CASSSSGRATHEQYF
TRBV28,CASSPLPGTGNTEAFF
TRBV7-9,CASSPGTTFSGNTIYF
TRBV4-2,CASSQAFAGAGGYNEQFF
TRBV4-1,CASTNPGSDSLEAFF
TRBV11-2,CASSLGGLAGGRQYF
TRBV11-3,CASSFTSGSLADTQYF
TRBV6-6,CASSSQTSGRPHEQFF
TRBV5-8,CASSPRAGFTGELFF
TRBV6-6,CVAASGSYNEQFF